Listed below are T cell receptor beta chains from one sample, sequenced in a study of T cell responses to AZD1222 COVID-19 vaccine. The repertoire was sequenced with immunoSEQ multiplex PCR; TCRdb's copy has only in-frame clones and lacks some. The sample carries approximately 56,000 clones, approximately 85% recorded once. The sample consisted of peripheral blood, taken on day 0 of AZD1222 vaccination. The receptor set was obtained from an adult in good health. Each CDR3 is given with its conserved first and last residue. The D gene is left open where the match is weak. For some rows the clone size is stated as once, few or many, or as a class when expanded; others skip it.

CDR3 length,J gene,clone size,D gene,V gene,CDR3 protein,CDR3 DNA
21,TRBJ2-3,few,TRBD2,TRBV28,CASSLSLAGTVPSHSTDTQYF,TGTGCCAGCAGTTTATCACTAGCGGGGACCGTTCCTAGTCATAGCACAGATACGCAGTATTTT
16,TRBJ2-2,-,TRBD1,TRBV6-1,CASSVMSGQKTGELFF,TGTGCCAGCAGTGTGATGTCGGGACAGAAGACCGGGGAGCTGTTTTTT
15,TRBJ1-2,-,-,TRBV5-4,CASSGGAEGMSGYTF,TGTGCCAGCAGCGGGGGGGCGGAGGGGATGAGTGGCTACACCTTC
14,TRBJ1-4,once,-,TRBV27,CASSLSRDNEKLFF,TGTGCCAGCAGTTTATCGAGGGATAATGAAAAACTGTTTTTT
15,TRBJ1-1,-,-,TRBV28,CASSLRDMENTEAFF,TGTGCCAGCAGTTTAAGGGACATGGAGAACACTGAAGCTTTCTTT
14,TRBJ2-3,-,-,TRBV19,CASEMRGSTDTQYF,TGTGCCAGTGAGATGAGGGGTAGCACAGATACGCAGTATTTT
16,TRBJ2-1,-,TRBD1,TRBV11-1,CASSLGDRVRSWEQFF,TGTGCCAGCAGCTTGGGCGACAGGGTTAGATCGTGGGAGCAGTTCTTC
16,TRBJ2-7,-,-,TRBV10-3,CAISEPSSDRTYEQYF,TGTGCCATCAGTGAACCATCATCAGACAGGACCTACGAGCAGTACTTC
14,TRBJ1-2,-,TRBD1,TRBV29-1,CSVAEQGADYGYTF,TGCAGCGTTGCTGAACAGGGGGCAGACTATGGCTACACCTTC
13,TRBJ1-1,-,-,TRBV3-1/TRBV3-2,CASSPGGGTEAFF,TGTGCCAGCAGTCCGGGAGGTGGCACTGAAGCTTTCTTT
15,TRBJ1-2,-,-,TRBV4-1,CASRNPGTTNYGYTF,TGCGCCAGCAGGAACCCCGGGACCACTAACTATGGCTACACCTTC
15,TRBJ1-5,-,TRBD1,TRBV6-6,CASSSRDRGTQPQHF,TGTGCCAGCAGTTCCCGGGACAGGGGAACTCAGCCCCAGCATTTT
14,TRBJ1-6,-,-,TRBV25-1,CASREGFDNSPLHF,TGTGCCAGCAGGGAGGGTTTCGATAATTCACCCCTCCACTTT
12,TRBJ1-2,-,-,TRBV6-5,CASSRGPLDYTF,TGTGCCAGCAGCCGCGGACCCCTTGACTACACCTTC
18,TRBJ1-1,-,TRBD1,TRBV6-2/TRBV6-3,CASSYSPMGQRLNTEAFF,TGTGCCAGCAGTTACTCCCCGATGGGACAGCGATTGAACACTGAAGCTTTCTTT
15,TRBJ1-4,-,-,TRBV27,CASSLSVRNNEKLFF,TGTGCCAGCAGTTTAAGTGTGAGGAATAATGAAAAACTGTTTTTT
15,TRBJ2-5,-,TRBD1,TRBV19,CASSTLGQWGETQYF,TGTGCCAGTAGTACCCTGGGACAGTGGGGAGAGACCCAGTACTTC
15,TRBJ1-6,-,-,TRBV27,CASYSNSSYNSPLHF,TGTGCCAGTTATTCTAATAGCTCCTATAATTCACCCCTCCACTTT
18,TRBJ2-7,-,-,TRBV7-9,CASSLRPRGHIIPNEQYF,TGTGCCAGCAGCTTAAGGCCTCGGGGACATATTATCCCTAACGAGCAGTACTTC
15,TRBJ1-2,-,-,TRBV21-1,CASTQGQMNNYGYTF,TGTGCCAGCACCCAAGGACAGATGAACAACTATGGCTACACCTTC
13,TRBJ2-2,-,-,TRBV27,CASSGSYTGELFF,TGTGCCAGCAGTGGCTCTTACACCGGGGAGCTGTTTTTT
16,TRBJ1-4,-,-,TRBV9,CASSEGRDATNEKLFF,TGTGCCAGCAGTGAAGGTAGAGATGCAACTAATGAAAAACTGTTTTTT
14,TRBJ1-5,-,-,TRBV30,CAWHGVGSNQPQHF,TGTGCCTGGCACGGGGTGGGGAGCAATCAGCCCCAGCATTTT
19,TRBJ2-7,-,TRBD2,TRBV4-1,CASSQEGTSGPVISYEQYF,TGCGCCAGCAGCCAAGAAGGCACTAGCGGGCCTGTAATCTCCTACGAGCAGTACTTC
18,TRBJ1-1,-,-,TRBV28,CASSLGGGQRFMNTEAFF,TGTGCCAGCAGTTTAGGGGGGGGCCAACGGTTTATGAACACTGAAGCTTTCTTT
15,TRBJ1-1,-,-,TRBV7-6,CAGTGTYFTAPEAFF,TGCGCCGGAACCGGGACCTACTTTACTGCCCCTGAAGCTTTCTTT